This TCR beta chain was sequenced during a study of T cells in Graves' hyperthyroidism and ophthalmopathy. PBMCs were derived from 10 ml fresh peripheral blood. In germline, CDR1 is SGDLS, CDR2 YYNGEE. V lost 0 bases and J 2 bases, leaving 15 bases between the germline ends. The CDR3 contains 16 residues. Amplification targeted TCR beta CDR3 regions from RNA transcripts. The HTBI set primed first-round TCR CDR3 RT-PCR. Each CDR3 protein gets one entry after TCRdb re-called the multiplex PCR reads with MiXCR. Altogether over 350,000 distinct CDR3 sequences are present, roughly 14% being singletons, with the ten largest covering about 13%. This clonotype appeared a single time.

The receptor was isolated from a man aged 18 to 35 with Graves' ophthalmopathy. The chain joins TRBV9 to TRBJ2-7; D is possibly TRBD2 (5 bases). The material sequenced was blood. The CDR3 DNA reads TGTGCCAGCAGCGTAGAGGGTTCGGGATTCACCTACGAGCAGTACTTC. Translating gives CASSVEGSGFTYEQYF.